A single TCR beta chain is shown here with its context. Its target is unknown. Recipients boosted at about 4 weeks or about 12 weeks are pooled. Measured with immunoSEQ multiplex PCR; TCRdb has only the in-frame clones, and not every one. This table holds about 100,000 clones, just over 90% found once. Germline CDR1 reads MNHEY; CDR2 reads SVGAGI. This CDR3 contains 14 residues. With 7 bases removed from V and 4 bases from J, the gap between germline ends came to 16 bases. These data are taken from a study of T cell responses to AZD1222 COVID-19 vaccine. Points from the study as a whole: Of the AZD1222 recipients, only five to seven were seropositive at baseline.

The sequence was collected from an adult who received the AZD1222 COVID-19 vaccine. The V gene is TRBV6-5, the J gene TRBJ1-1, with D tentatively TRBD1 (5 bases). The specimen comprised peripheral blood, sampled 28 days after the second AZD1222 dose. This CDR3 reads CASTPLGGTTEAFF. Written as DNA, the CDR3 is TGTGCCAGCACTCCCTTGGGTGGGACCACTGAAGCTTTCTTT.